This T cell receptor beta chain was observed in a study of OX40 agonist ivuxolimab in advanced cancers. Across the whole study: Recorded diagnoses for dose-escalation patients were hepatocellular carcinoma, melanoma, renal cell or head and neck cancer. General study findings and limits: Undetermined was the antigen specificity of the expanded peripheral T cells. Dosing at 0.1 to 3.0 mg/kg was accompanied by clonal expansion of CD4+ and CD8+ blood T cells by week 6.

Notes on this clone: As yet, its antigen is unknown.

Assay: immunoSEQ multiplex PCR; the TCRdb copy retains only in-frame clones and omits some. The data contain some 30,000 clones, roughly 90% of them singletons. Patients had blood sampled at baseline and again on cycle 4 day 1 and cycle 7 day 1. Germline assignment: CDR1 SGHRS and CDR2 YFSETQ. V gave up 1 base and J gave up 2 bases, with 9 bases separating them. The length of the CDR3 is 15 residues. Sample: CD4+ or CD8+ T cells sorted from blood, taken in a trial of the OX40 agonist ivuxolimab. V usage is TRBV5-1 and J usage is TRBJ2-2; a weak D match, TRBD1 (5 bases). The sequence was obtained from an adult with an advanced solid tumor such as melanoma, head and neck, liver or kidney cancer. The CDR3 nucleotides read TGCGCCAGCAGCTTGAGGGGTTCCAACACCGGGGAGCTGTTTTTT. This sequence encodes CASSLRGSNTGELFF.